These 6 T cell receptor beta chains share one sample of origin, sequenced in a study of cytotoxic CD8 clonotypes in ibrutinib-treated CLL. Produced via immunoSEQ multiplex PCR; TCRdb's table is partial and in-frame only. The table shows fewer than 300,000 clones, with roughly 76% occurring only once. This specimen consisted of PBMCs, obtained at disease progression, from a patient treated with ibrutinib. These receptors were taken from a human donor with chronic lymphocytic leukemia.

The chain combines TRBV6-1 with TRBJ1-1; 12 bases fit TRBD1. The germline CDR1 and CDR2 sequences are MNHNS and SASEGT. Unmatched junction bases numbered 7, after V lost 4 bases and J lost 4 bases. The CDR3 extends over 16 amino acids. The CDR3 region is CASSGGTGGARTEAFF. CDR3 bases: TGTGCCAGCAGTGGGGGGACAGGGGGCGCGCGCACTGAAGCTTTCTTT.

The chain recombines TRBV11-2 with TRBJ2-5; 7 bases match TRBD2. Trimming cost V 6 bases and J 1 base; bases outside gene matches: 5. The CDR3 runs to 14 residues. Germline CDR1 reads SGHAT; CDR2 reads FQNNGV. The CDR3 loop is CASRPSGSQETQYF. Written as DNA, the CDR3 is TGTGCCAGCAGACCTAGCGGAAGCCAAGAGACCCAGTACTTC.

This chain uses TRBV4-1 with TRBJ1-5; D unresolved. Germline CDR1 reads MGHRA; CDR2 reads YSYEKL. The CDR3 covers 14 residues. The V and J ends lost 4 bases and 6 bases respectively, with 13 bases between them. The CDR3 is CASSPREGGQPQHF. DNA for the CDR3: TGCGCCAGCAGCCCCCGGGAAGGTGGTCAGCCCCAGCATTTT.

The gene calls are TRBV6-1 and TRBJ1-3; 8 bases map to TRBD1. CDR3 length: 15 residues. Germline V gene lookup returns CDR1 MNHNS and CDR2 SASEGT. J gave up 2 bases and V 4 bases, and 4 bases lay outside the gene matches. CDR3: CASSAGGQAGNTIYF. DNA of the CDR3: TGTGCCAGCAGTGCAGGGGGACAGGCTGGAAACACCATATATTTT.

The chain combines TRBV19 with TRBJ1-3; D is possibly TRBD1 (5 bases). CDR1 LNHDA and CDR2 SQIVND come from the germline V gene (reference sequence). Trimming took off 7 bases at V and 4 bases at J, with 17 bases between the two ends. CDR3 length: 15 amino acids. The CDR3: CASTKPRAGGNTIYF. The CDR3 DNA reads TGTGCCAGTACCAAACCCAGGGCAGGCGGAAACACCATATATTTT.

The chain is built from TRBV12-5 and TRBJ2-1, with 8 bases that match TRBD2. From germline, CDR1 is LGHNT and CDR2 FRNRAP. The V gene end was trimmed by 7 bases and the J gene end by 8 bases; junction bases not matched to a gene: 13. The CDR3 consists of 15 residues. The CDR3 region has the DNA TGTGCTAGTGCCTTGGGGGCAATCGGGAGGGATGAGCAGTTCTTC. As protein: CASALGAIGRDEQFF.